This passage covers 13 T cell receptor beta chains from one sample sequenced in a study of regulatory T cells in long-lasting Graves disease. Time point given: newly diagnosed GD, antithyroid drugs for less than 3 months. Scientists built the TCR library using RNA that was extracted from PBMCs. Through Arm-PCR of CDR3 regions and iRepertoire HTBI primers, TCR beta libraries were built. TCRdb ran MiXCR on the multiplex PCR reads and lists one entry per CDR3 protein. The data hold fewer than 400,000 distinct CDR3 sequences, with 15% to 20% observed a single time. Sequenced here: peripheral blood mononuclear cells (PBMCs), sampled at new diagnosis, from a patient treated with antithyroid drugs. The source is a female donor with Graves disease.

This clonotype was seen repeatedly, ten times or more. V and J are TRBV12-5 and TRBJ2-5; 10 bases match TRBD2. The trim removed 5 bases at V and 5 bases at J, leaving 8 bases unmatched. The length of the CDR3 is 15 residues. Germline CDR1 is LGHNT and CDR2 is FRNRAP. The CDR3 is CASGPPGLALETQYF. DNA of the CDR3: TGTGCTAGTGGTCCTCCGGGACTAGCGTTGGAGACCCAGTACTTC.

This clonotype was seen repeatedly, ten times or more. V usage is TRBV2 and J usage is TRBJ2-1; 8 bases align to TRBD1. V shed 8 bases, J shed 9 bases, and the junction held 9 bases outside the gene matches. CDR1 SNHLY and CDR2 FYNNEI come from the germline V gene. There are 13 residues in the CDR3. CDR3 sequence reads: CASRRTGTGEQFF. In nucleotides, the CDR3 is TGTGCCAGCCGAAGGACAGGGACCGGTGAGCAGTTCTTC.

Regarding this clonotype: This CDR3 is missing its conserved last phenylalanine or tryptophan, likely due to a read error. CDR3 nucleotides: TGTGCCAGCACCGCAACCCAAGATACCCAGTACTGC. It yields the protein CASTATQDTQYC. This chain links TRBV11-2 with TRBJ2-5; D not certain. CDR1 is SGHAT and CDR2 is FQNNGV in the germline V gene. This CDR3 contains 12 residues.

In regard to this clonotype: A far larger clone is only one base removed, so a read error is likely. CDR3 nucleotide sequence: TGTGCCAGCAGTTGGGGCAGCGAATCTAACTATGGCTACACCTTC. Translating gives CASSWGSESNYGYTF. The chain combines TRBV6-9 with TRBJ1-2; D is possibly TRBD1 (5 bases). Trimming shortened V by 4 bases and J by 0 bases, and 12 bases separated the two germline ends. Germline V gene sequence: CDR1 MNHGY, CDR2 SVAAGI. This CDR3 region has 15 residues.

There are many counts of this clonotype. The rearrangement joins TRBV12-3 or TRBV12-4 to TRBJ2-7, with a tentative D call TRBD2 (6 bases). There are 13 residues in the CDR3. Trimming took 5 bases from V and 3 from J, leaving 11 bases between them. CDR3 in amino acids: CASSASGLYEQYF. In nucleotides, the CDR3 is TGTGCCAGCAGTGCAAGCGGGCTCTACGAGCAGTACTTC.

This clonotype has ten or more counts. The gene calls are TRBV20-1 and TRBJ1-1; D gene unclear. CDR1 is DFQATT, CDR2 SNEGSKA, per germline (reference sequence). Trimming removed 6 bases from V and 0 bases from J, with 11 bases in between. The CDR3 loop spans 13 amino acids. The CDR3 region is CSAESDLNTEAFF. CDR3 bases: TGCAGTGCGGAAAGTGATTTGAACACTGAAGCTTTCTTT.

This clonotype was counted many times. This chain connects TRBV2 to TRBJ2-1, with D hard to call. V lost 7 bases to trimming and J lost 0 bases, with 13 bases between them. Germline V gene sequence: CDR1 SNHLY, CDR2 FYNNEI. The CDR3 sequence is 15 residues long. The CDR3 protein is CASIHDPGSYNEQFF. The CDR3, as DNA: TGTGCCAGCATACATGACCCGGGCTCCTACAATGAGCAGTTCTTC.

Ten or more counts support this clonotype. The chain has TRBV24-1 and TRBJ2-1, with D hard to call. The length of the CDR3 is 14 residues. Trimming took 6 bases from V and 5 from J, leaving 13 bases between them. CDR1 and CDR2 (germline): KGHDR, SFDVKD. The CDR3 DNA follows: TGTGCCACCAGTCCCTTACGTGAGAACAATGAGCAGTTCTTC. Translating gives CATSPLRENNEQFF.

Remarks on this clonotype: A much larger clone differs by one base, so this may be a read error. This chain uses TRBV28 with TRBJ1-6, with D tentatively TRBD1 (6 bases). Trimming left V 5 bases short and J 9 bases short, with 8 bases between. The CDR3 is 12 residues long. CDR1 and CDR2 (germline): MDHEN, SYDVKM. CDR3: CASSLQGSPLHF. The CDR3 DNA follows: TGTGCCAGCAGTCTACAGGGTTCACCCCTCCACTTT.

The J gene is TRBJ1-1, the V gene TRBV6-2 or TRBV6-3, with D uncertain. Per germline, CDR1 MNHEY and CDR2 SVGEGT. CDR3 size: 12 residues. Trimming cost V 10 bases and J 7 bases, with 16 bases left between them. The CDR3 region has the DNA TGTGCCACCCCGTGGAGCCTATTTGAAGCTTTCTTT. Translated: CATPWSLFEAFF.

J is TRBJ2-1 and V is TRBV7-9, with D maybe TRBD1 (5 bases). The CDR3 is made up of 12 amino acids. Germline CDR1 is SEHNR and CDR2 is FQNEAQ (reference sequence). With 1 base removed from V and 9 bases from J, the gap between germline ends came to 7 bases. The CDR3 DNA follows: TGTGCCAGCAGCTTAGGGGGCAGTGAGCAGTTCTTC. Protein sequence: CASSLGGSEQFF.

The chain combines TRBV10-3 with TRBJ2-7; tentative D call: TRBD1 (7 bases). V was trimmed by 2 bases and J by 2 bases, leaving 10 bases between them. Looked up from germline, CDR1 is ENHRY and CDR2 is SYGVKD. The CDR3 has 14 residues. The CDR3 region is CAISEGGGTYEQYF. CDR3 in DNA: TGTGCCATCAGTGAGGGAGGGGGCACCTACGAGCAGTACTTC.

This chain joins TRBV6-1 and TRBJ2-1; D possibly corresponds to TRBD2 (7 bases). The CDR3 contains 12 residues. CDR1 MNHNS and CDR2 SASEGT come from the germline V gene. V lost 7 bases and J lost 9, with 13 bases in between. The CDR3 DNA is TGTGCCAGCACTCAGAGGGGGGGTGAGCAGTTCTTC. Encoded protein: CASTQRGGEQFF.